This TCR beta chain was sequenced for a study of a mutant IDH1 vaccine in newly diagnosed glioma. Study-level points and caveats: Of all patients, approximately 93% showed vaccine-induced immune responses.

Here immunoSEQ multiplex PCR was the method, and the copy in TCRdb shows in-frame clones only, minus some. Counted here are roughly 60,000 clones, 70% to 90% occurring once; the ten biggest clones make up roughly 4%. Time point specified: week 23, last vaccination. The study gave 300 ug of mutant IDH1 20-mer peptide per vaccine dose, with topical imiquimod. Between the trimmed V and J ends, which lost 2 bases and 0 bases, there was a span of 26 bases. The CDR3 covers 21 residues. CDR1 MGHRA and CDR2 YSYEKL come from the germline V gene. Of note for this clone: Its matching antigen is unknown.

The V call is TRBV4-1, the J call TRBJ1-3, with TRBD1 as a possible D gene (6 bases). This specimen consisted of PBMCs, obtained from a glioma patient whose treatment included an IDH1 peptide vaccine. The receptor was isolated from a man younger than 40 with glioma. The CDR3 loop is CASSQPKIRTGQPSSGNTIYF. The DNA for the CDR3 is TGCGCCAGCAGCCAACCCAAAATCAGAACCGGACAGCCTAGCTCTGGAAACACCATATATTTT.